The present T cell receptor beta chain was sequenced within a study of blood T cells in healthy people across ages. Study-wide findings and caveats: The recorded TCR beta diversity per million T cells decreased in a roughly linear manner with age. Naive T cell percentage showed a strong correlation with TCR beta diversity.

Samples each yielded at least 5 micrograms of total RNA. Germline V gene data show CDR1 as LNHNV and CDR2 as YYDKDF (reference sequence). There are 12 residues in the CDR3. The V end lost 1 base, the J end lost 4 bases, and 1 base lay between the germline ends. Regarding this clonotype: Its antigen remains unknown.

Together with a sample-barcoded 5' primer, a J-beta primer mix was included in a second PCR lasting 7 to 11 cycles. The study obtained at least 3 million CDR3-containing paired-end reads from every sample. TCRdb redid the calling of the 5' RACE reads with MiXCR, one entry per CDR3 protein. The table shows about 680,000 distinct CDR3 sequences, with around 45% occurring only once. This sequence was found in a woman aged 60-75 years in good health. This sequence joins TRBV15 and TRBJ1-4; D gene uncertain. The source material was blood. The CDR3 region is CATSRVNEKLFF. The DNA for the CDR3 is TGTGCCACCAGCAGAGTTAATGAAAAACTGTTTTTT.